Listed below are T cell receptor beta chains from one sample, sequenced in a study of T cell responses to AZD1222 COVID-19 vaccine. The protocol was immunoSEQ multiplex PCR, while the TCRdb copy is restricted to in-frame clones and leaves out a portion. Of about 180,000 clones in the sample, 88% are singletons; the top ten hold more than 0.4%. Here the sequenced sample was peripheral blood, taken on day 0 of AZD1222 vaccination. Every receptor here comes from an adult in good health. Each CDR3 is given with its conserved first and last residue. A D gene is named only where the DNA matches it firmly. Not every row has a clone size; where given, it reads once, few, many or a size class.

abundance	v_gene	d_gene	j_gene	CDR3nt	CDR3aa
-	TRBV2	TRBD2	TRBJ2-2	TGTGCCAGCAGTTTGGGGGGGACGGGGAACACCGGGGAGCTGTTTTTT	CASSLGGTGNTGELFF
few	TRBV30	-	TRBJ1-4	TGTGCCTATACCCACTGGGAGACGGCTAATGAAAAACTGTTTTTT	CAYTHWETANEKLFF
-	TRBV19	-	TRBJ1-3	TGTGCCACCCACTTCCCCCGGGACCAAGGTGGAAACACCATATATTTT	CATHFPRDQGGNTIYF
-	TRBV15	-	TRBJ2-5	TGTGCCACCAGCATCCAGCGTGTACAAGAGACCCAGTACTTC	CATSIQRVQETQYF
-	TRBV6-1	TRBD2	TRBJ2-1	TGTGCCAGCAGTGGGGGGACTAGCGGGGCCCTGAATGAGCAGTTCTTC	CASSGGTSGALNEQFF
-	TRBV28	-	TRBJ2-7	TGTGCCAGCAAGAAGGCCCCCTACGAGCAGTACTTC	CASKKAPYEQYF
-	TRBV7-3	-	TRBJ2-3	TGTGCCAGCAGCCTGGGGGCCCCTAGCACAGATACGCAGTATTTT	CASSLGAPSTDTQYF
-	TRBV5-1	TRBD2	TRBJ2-7	TGCGCCAGCAGCTCCGGGGGGTTTTTGGACGAGCAGTACTTC	CASSSGGFLDEQYF
-	TRBV19	-	TRBJ2-4	TGTGCCAGTACTTCATGGACAGTAGGCAAAAACATTCAGTACTTC	CASTSWTVGKNIQYF
-	TRBV6-5	-	TRBJ1-1	TGTGCCAGCAGTTACGGCAGGAACACTGAAGCTTTCTTT	CASSYGRNTEAFF
-	TRBV27	TRBD2	TRBJ2-1	TGTGCCAGCAGCCCGAGGAGGCGGGGGGTAAGCTCCTACAATGAGCAGTTCTTC	CASSPRRRGVSSYNEQFF
-	TRBV3-1/TRBV3-2	-	TRBJ1-5	TGTGCCAGCAGCCAAGCGGGGAACAATCAGCCCCAGCATTTT	CASSQAGNNQPQHF
-	TRBV7-2	TRBD2	TRBJ2-1	TGTGCCAGCAGCTTAATGGCTAGCGGGGGGGCAAATGAGCAGTTCTTC	CASSLMASGGANEQFF
-	TRBV5-1	-	TRBJ1-2	TGCGCCAGCAGCATAGGGGCCCCTTATGGCTACACCTTC	CASSIGAPYGYTF
-	TRBV27	-	TRBJ2-7	TGTGCCAGCAGTTCCCGGATGGGCGGCTACGAGCAGTACTTC	CASSSRMGGYEQYF
-	TRBV30	-	TRBJ1-5	TGTGCCTGGAGTCCACCCGATTCGGGGGATCAGCCCCAGCATTTT	CAWSPPDSGDQPQHF
-	TRBV7-6	TRBD1	TRBJ1-1	TGTGCCAGCAGCTCAGACAGGGCTAACACTGAAGCTTTCTTT	CASSSDRANTEAFF
-	TRBV21-1	-	TRBJ1-1	TGTGCCAGCCCGCGGGGAGGTGACACTGAAGCTTTCTTT	CASPRGGDTEAFF
-	TRBV10-1	TRBD2	TRBJ2-4	TGCGCCAGCAGTGACCCTAGCGGGGGATACATTCAGTACTTC	CASSDPSGGYIQYF
-	TRBV28	-	TRBJ1-5	TGTGCCAGCAGGGGTGCGTTTGGCCAGCCCCAGCATTTT	CASRGAFGQPQHF
-	TRBV18	-	TRBJ2-5	TGTGCCAGCTCACCCATGGGTAAGGAGACCCAGTACTTC	CASSPMGKETQYF
few	TRBV29-1	-	TRBJ2-3	TGCAGCGTTGAGGTAGAAGTCACAGATACGCAGTATTTT	CSVEVEVTDTQYF
-	TRBV9	-	TRBJ1-2	TGTGCCAGCAGCGTAACAGGGAGCAACTATGGCTACACCTTC	CASSVTGSNYGYTF
-	TRBV2	TRBD2	TRBJ2-3	TGTGCCAGCAGGGGGGGACTAGCGGTGACAGATACGCAGTATTTT	CASRGGLAVTDTQYF
-	TRBV3-1/TRBV3-2	-	TRBJ1-5	TGTGCCAGCAGCCAATGGGTCGATCAGCCCCAGCATTTT	CASSQWVDQPQHF
-	TRBV19	TRBD1	TRBJ1-5	TGTGCCAGTAGTATAGTAGGACAGGGGTTAAGCAATCAGCCCCAGCATTTT	CASSIVGQGLSNQPQHF